This TCR beta chain was observed in a study of beta chain features in type 1 diabetes. General study results and limits: cDNA sequencing could over-represent cells with high TCR expression.

By way of CD45RO/CCR7/CD25/CD127/CD95/CD27, the CD4+ regulatory, stem cell-like memory, central memory and naive cells were sorted. Sort purity for all populations was recorded as exceeding 98%. Trimming stripped 1 base from V and 6 bases from J, with 7 bases between. Germline V gives CDR1 SEHNR, CDR2 FQNEAQ (reference sequence). This CDR3 contains 13 residues. Every bit of the isolated RNA underwent reverse transcription, so sequencing read expressed TCRB transcripts. Clones were read by immunoSEQ multiplex PCR, and TCRdb kept only the in-frame ones, dropping some. The sample holds hundreds of thousands of clones, around 10% seen once. Regarding this clone: Its target is unknown.

The gene calls are TRBV7-9 and TRBJ2-1, with D uncertain. The sequence was collected from a woman in her twenties or thirties in good health. The specimen was naive CD4+ T cells from blood. The chain's CDR3 is CASSLVVVNEQFF. CDR3 DNA: TGTGCCAGCAGCTTAGTTGTAGTCAATGAGCAGTTCTTC.